This is a list of T cell receptor beta chains from one sample in a study of a mutant IDH1 vaccine in newly diagnosed glioma. For these TCRs, the target antigens are not known. Profiling relied on immunoSEQ multiplex PCR, and the TCRdb table lists in-frame clones only, not all of them. This table has roughly 38,000 clones, 78% appearing once. This material consisted of PBMCs, taken from a glioma patient whose treatment included an IDH1 peptide vaccine. These receptors came from a woman between 35 and 50 years old with glioma. Some clones in this sample may be carry-over from other donors' samples. Each CDR3 is given with its conserved first and last residue. A D gene is named only where the DNA matches it firmly. Some rows mark clone size as missing; the rest say once, few, many or name a class of expanded clone.

D gene	clone size	V gene	CDR3 protein
.	.	TRBV7-2	CASSLMVSYEQYF
TRBD1	once	TRBV7-3	CASSWGGQGSEQFF
TRBD2	.	TRBV5-5	CASSLLAGVGEQYF
.	.	TRBV5-6	CASTRGLTDTQYF
TRBD1	.	TRBV7-9	CASSPRTGMNTEAFF
.	once	TRBV9	CASSVGVGGTDTQYF
.	.	TRBV5-1	CASSLGWTLYEQYF
TRBD1	.	TRBV5-4	CASRLTGITEAFF
TRBD2	.	TRBV4-1	CASSLSGLAGNYEQYF
.	few	TRBV4-1	CASSGERNQPQHF
.	.	TRBV5-5	CASSLTSQPIYEQYF
TRBD1	.	TRBV2	CASSDRGSGRGYTF
TRBD1	.	TRBV6-5	CASAASGQDYEQYF
.	.	TRBV15	CATSRDGGQPQHF
.	.	TRBV28	CASSSGSQPQHF
TRBD1	.	TRBV7-2	CASSWTGRGELFF
.	.	TRBV29-1	CSVEPPGETQYF
.	.	TRBV9	CASSVGYGELFF
TRBD1	.	TRBV10-3	CAISQGAGETQYF
.	few	TRBV11-3	CASSLGSVNSPLHF
.	.	TRBV7-2	CASSLGGRQLDTQYF
TRBD1	.	TRBV7-3	CASSLQGALNEAFF
TRBD1	.	TRBV25-1	CASSVGTGWEKLFF
.	.	TRBV19	CASGSGNTIYF
.	.	TRBV7-9	CASSLPGTTDTQYF
.	.	TRBV4-2	CASSQKVGSMNTEAFF
.	.	TRBV7-9	CASSLGSRSENGYTF
TRBD2	few	TRBV5-1	CASSSGEGWTSYEQYF
.	medium-sized	TRBV10-3	CAISEGLNQPQHF
.	.	TRBV2	CASSSQHEQYF
.	.	TRBV5-6	CASSSLGERQPQHF
TRBD1	.	TRBV18	CASSLKTGNNQPQHF
TRBD1	.	TRBV6-5	CASSYLGQNYGYTF
TRBD1	.	TRBV7-9	CASSLGQGNTGELFF
TRBD2	.	TRBV4-2	CASSQDQIAGGGELFF
.	.	TRBV7-9	CASSLNSNQPQHF
TRBD1	once	TRBV23-1	CASSRSGGCFTEAFF
.	.	TRBV7-9	CASSSPFTYNVPDTQYF
.	.	TRBV29-1	CSVESTGRFVRTEAFF
TRBD1	.	TRBV7-2	CASSRTGNEKLFF
.	.	TRBV6-4	CASSEGSTTGELFF
TRBD2	.	TRBV4-3	CASSQDRLAGEDEQFF
.	.	TRBV28	CASRDTGYLYGYTF
.	.	TRBV19	CASSPHAGTYNQPQHF
.	.	TRBV6-5	CASMDPPYEQYF
TRBD1	medium-sized	TRBV2	CASGTGGAYSNQPQHF
TRBD2	.	TRBV7-9	CASSLPRGRGGSYKETQYF
.	.	TRBV30	CAWSHGGEQYF
.	.	TRBV4-1	CASSQRTSGANVLTF